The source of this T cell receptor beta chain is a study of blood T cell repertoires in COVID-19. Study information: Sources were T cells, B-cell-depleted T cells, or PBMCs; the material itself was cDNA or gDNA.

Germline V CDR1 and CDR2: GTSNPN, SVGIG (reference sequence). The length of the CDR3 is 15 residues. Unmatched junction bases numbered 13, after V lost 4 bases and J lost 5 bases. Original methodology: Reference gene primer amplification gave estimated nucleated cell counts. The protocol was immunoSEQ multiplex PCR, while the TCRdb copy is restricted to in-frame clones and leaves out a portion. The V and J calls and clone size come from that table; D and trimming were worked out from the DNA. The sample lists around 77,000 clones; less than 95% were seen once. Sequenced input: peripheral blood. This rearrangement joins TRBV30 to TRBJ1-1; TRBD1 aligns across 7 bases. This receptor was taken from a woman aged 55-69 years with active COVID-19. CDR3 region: CAWTRVVGGGTEAFF. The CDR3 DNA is TGTGCCTGGACCCGAGTGGTAGGGGGCGGGACTGAAGCTTTCTTT. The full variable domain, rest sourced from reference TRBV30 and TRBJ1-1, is SQTIHQWPATLVQPVGSPLSLECTVEGTSNPNLYWYRQAAGRGLQLLFYSVGIGQISSEVPQNLSASRPQDRQFILSSKKLLLSDSGFYLCAWTRVVGGGTEAFFGQGTRLTVV.